This record concerns one TCR beta chain sequence. What it recognizes is unknown. The method was immunoSEQ multiplex PCR; TCRdb's version includes in-frame clones alone and lacks a portion of them. The data contain about 340,000 clones, 70% to 90% of them seen just once; the ten biggest clones take up around 0.84%. This CDR3 has 16 residues. Trimming cost V 6 bases and J 5 bases; bases outside gene matches: 13. Germline V lookup: CDR1 SNHLY, CDR2 FYNNEI. This sample is drawn from a study of cytomegalovirus exposure and HLA in healthy donors. Notes on the study in general: CMV antigen specificity was confirmed in vitro for three CMV-associated chains. There were 164 TCR beta chains listed as cytomegalovirus-associated. The tendency of first-cohort TCR clusters to co-occur in the roughly 110 validation repertoires emerged from a later analysis.

The chain carries TRBV2 and TRBJ1-5, with 7 positions matching TRBD1. What was sequenced was PBMCs. This TCR came from a woman aged 18-35 years in good health and CMV-seronegative. The CDR3 here is CASSTGTALKDQPQHF. DNA of the CDR3: TGTGCCAGCAGCACCGGGACAGCTCTTAAAGATCAGCCCCAGCATTTT.